This entry features one T cell receptor beta chain sequence. The antigen remains undetermined. Assay: immunoSEQ multiplex PCR; the TCRdb copy retains only in-frame clones and omits some. Of more than 85,000 clones listed, roughly 85% are singletons. This entry belongs to a study of T cell responses to AZD1222 COVID-19 vaccine. Study in general: Second-dose intervals near 4 or 12 weeks were combined. Study outcomes and limitations: After two AZD1222 doses, spike-specific TCR breadth and depth rose versus day 0. Across spike, vaccine-associated CD4 TCRs were found, dominant at 160-218 and 743-854. Unmutated variant regions reportedly attract nearly half of all spike-specific TCRs.

The sequence derives from an adult in good health. Sequences were derived from peripheral blood, sampled on day 0 of AZD1222 vaccination.

For the CDR3, the DNA is TGTGCCAGCAGCCCCCGGGACACGGTTTTTGGAAACACCATATATTTT. This encodes CASSPRDTVFGNTIYF. J is TRBJ1-3 and V is TRBV5-6, with D possibly being TRBD1 (6 bases). The CDR3 is 16 amino acids. V shed 4 bases and J shed 3 bases, with 17 bases lying between them. Germline loops: CDR1 SGHDT, CDR2 YYEEEE.